This entry concerns a single TCR beta chain. TCRdb keeps only in-frame clones here, not all; method: immunoSEQ multiplex PCR. The sample lists about 700,000 clones; approximately 79% were seen once. This sample stems from a study of shared clonotypes between healthy human individuals. Germline V gene lookup returns CDR1 MNHEY and CDR2 SMNVEV (reference sequence). The V and J ends lost 7 bases and 5 bases, in that order; junction bases with no gene match: 9. The CDR3 runs to 14 residues. This TCR derives from a woman between 25 and 40 years old in good health. This chain connects TRBV27 to TRBJ1-1; TRBD1 matches 8 bases. The sample taken for sequencing was memory CD4+ T cells sorted from blood. Subset of the sample: CD45RA-negative fraction. This CDR3 reads CASKEWTGITEAFF. In DNA form, the CDR3 reads TGTGCCAGCAAGGAGTGGACAGGGATTACTGAAGCTTTCTTT.